In this sample, the clone carrying this T cell receptor beta chain turned up many times. CDR3 length: 14 amino acids. CDR1 and CDR2 (germline): KGHDR, SFDVKD. With 11 bases removed from V and 0 bases from J, the gap between germline ends came to 13 bases. TCRbeta library construction was performed incorporating unique molecular identifiers. Each CDR3 protein gets one entry after TCRdb re-called the PCR reads with MiXCR. Here the sample spans over 200,000 distinct CDR3 sequences, 11% being singletons. The sample comes from a study of T-cell reconstitution after alpha-beta-depleted transplantation in children.

This chain uses TRBV24-1 with TRBJ1-5; D remains unclear. Sample: PBMCs, taken before TCRalphabeta/CD19-depleted stem cell transplant. The clonotype was recovered from a child less than two years old with acute myeloid leukemia, due to receive a stem cell transplant. CDR3 sequence: CAISHRGSNQPQHF. The CDR3 DNA follows: TGTGCCATCTCACATCGGGGTAGCAATCAGCCCCAGCATTTT.